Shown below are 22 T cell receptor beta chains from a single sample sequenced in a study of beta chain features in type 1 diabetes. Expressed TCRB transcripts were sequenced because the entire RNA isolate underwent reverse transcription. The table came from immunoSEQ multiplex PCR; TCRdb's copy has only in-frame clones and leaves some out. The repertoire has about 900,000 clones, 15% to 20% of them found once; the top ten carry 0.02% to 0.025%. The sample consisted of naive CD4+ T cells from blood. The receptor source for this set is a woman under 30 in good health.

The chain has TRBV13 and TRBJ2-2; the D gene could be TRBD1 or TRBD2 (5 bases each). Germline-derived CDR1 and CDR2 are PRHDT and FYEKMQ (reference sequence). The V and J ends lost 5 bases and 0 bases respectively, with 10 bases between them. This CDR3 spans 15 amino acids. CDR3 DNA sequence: TGTGCCAGCAGCATCGGGGCCTCGAACACCGGGGAGCTGTTTTTT. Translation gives CASSIGASNTGELFF.

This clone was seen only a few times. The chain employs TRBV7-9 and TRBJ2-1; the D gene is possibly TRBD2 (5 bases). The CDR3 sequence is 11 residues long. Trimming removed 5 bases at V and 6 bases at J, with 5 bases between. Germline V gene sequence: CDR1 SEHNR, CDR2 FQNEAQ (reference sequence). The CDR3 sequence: CASSRGNEQFF. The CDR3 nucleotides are TGTGCCAGCAGCCGGGGCAATGAGCAGTTCTTC.

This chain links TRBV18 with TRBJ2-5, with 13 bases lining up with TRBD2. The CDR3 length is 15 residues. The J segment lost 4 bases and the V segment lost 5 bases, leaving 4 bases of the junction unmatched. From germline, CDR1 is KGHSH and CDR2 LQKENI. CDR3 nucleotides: TGTGCCAGCTCAGGAACTAGCGGGAGGGCAGAGACCCAGTACTTC. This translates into CASSGTSGRAETQYF.

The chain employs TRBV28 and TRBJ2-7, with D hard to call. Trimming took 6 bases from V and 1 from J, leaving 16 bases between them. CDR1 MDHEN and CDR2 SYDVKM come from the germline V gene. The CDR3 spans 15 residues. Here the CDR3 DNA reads TGTGCCAGCAGACCGCGAGTAAGTCCATCCTACGAGCAGTACTTC. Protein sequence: CASRPRVSPSYEQYF.

CDR3 sequence reads: CASSTVWREVSDTQYF. As DNA, the CDR3 is TGTGCCAGCAGCACCGTTTGGCGGGAGGTGTCAGATACGCAGTATTTT. The chain links TRBV21-1 to TRBJ2-3; TRBD2, the table's D call, lacks a check against the DNA. TRBV21-1 is annotated as a pseudogene. CDR3 length equals 16 residues.

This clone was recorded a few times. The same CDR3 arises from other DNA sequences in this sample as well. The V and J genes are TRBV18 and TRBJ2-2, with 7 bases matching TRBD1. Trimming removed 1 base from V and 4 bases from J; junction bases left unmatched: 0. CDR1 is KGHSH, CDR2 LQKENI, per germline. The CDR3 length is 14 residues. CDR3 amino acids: CASSPQGATGELFF. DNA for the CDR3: TGTGCCAGCTCACCACAGGGGGCCACCGGGGAGCTGTTTTTT.

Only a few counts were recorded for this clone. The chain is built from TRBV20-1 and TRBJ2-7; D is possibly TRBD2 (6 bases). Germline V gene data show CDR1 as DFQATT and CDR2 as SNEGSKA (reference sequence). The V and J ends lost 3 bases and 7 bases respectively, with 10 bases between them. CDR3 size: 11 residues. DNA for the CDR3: TGCAGTGCTAGGGGGAGGCGAGAGCAGTACTTC. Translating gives CSARGRREQYF.

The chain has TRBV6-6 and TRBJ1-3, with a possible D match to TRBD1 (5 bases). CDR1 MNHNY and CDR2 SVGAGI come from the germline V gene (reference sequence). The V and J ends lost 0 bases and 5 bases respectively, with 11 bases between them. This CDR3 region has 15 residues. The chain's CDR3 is CASSYSEGFRNTIYF. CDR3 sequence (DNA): TGTGCCAGCAGTTACTCTGAGGGGTTCAGAAACACCATATATTTT.

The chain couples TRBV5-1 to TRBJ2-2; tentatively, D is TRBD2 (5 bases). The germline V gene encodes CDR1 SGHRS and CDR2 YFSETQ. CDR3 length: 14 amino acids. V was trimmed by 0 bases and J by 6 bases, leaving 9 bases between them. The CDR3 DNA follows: TGCGCCAGCAGCTTGGCTAGCTCAGCCGGGGAGCTGTTTTTT. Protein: CASSLASSAGELFF.

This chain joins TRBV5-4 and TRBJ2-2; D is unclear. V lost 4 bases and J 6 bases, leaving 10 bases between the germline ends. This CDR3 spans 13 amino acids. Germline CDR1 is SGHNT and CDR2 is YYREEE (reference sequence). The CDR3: CASSVKGPGELFF. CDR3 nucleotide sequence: TGTGCCAGCAGCGTCAAAGGGCCCGGGGAGCTGTTTTTT.

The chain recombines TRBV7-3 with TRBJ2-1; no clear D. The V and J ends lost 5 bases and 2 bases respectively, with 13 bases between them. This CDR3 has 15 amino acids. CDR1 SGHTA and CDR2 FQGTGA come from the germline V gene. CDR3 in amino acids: CASSPGVSPYNEQFF. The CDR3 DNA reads TGTGCCAGCAGCCCAGGTGTTTCCCCCTACAATGAGCAGTTCTTC.

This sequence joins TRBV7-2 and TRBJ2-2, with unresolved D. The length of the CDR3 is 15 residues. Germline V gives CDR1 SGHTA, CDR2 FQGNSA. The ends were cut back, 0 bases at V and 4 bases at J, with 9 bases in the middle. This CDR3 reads CASSLAPQSTGELFF. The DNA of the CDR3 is TGTGCCAGCAGCTTAGCTCCGCAGAGCACCGGGGAGCTGTTTTTT.

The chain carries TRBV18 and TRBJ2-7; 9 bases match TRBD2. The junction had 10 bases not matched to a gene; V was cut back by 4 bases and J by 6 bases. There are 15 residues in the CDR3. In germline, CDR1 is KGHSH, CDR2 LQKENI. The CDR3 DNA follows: TGTGCCAGCTCACTGCTACAGGGACTAGCCGGCGAGCAGTACTTC. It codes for CASSLLQGLAGEQYF.

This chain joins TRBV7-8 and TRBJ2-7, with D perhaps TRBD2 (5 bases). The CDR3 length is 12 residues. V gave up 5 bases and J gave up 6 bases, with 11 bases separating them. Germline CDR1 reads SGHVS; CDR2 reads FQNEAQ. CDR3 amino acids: CASSPGKREQYF. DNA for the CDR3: TGTGCCAGCAGCCCGGGGAAGCGCGAGCAGTACTTC.

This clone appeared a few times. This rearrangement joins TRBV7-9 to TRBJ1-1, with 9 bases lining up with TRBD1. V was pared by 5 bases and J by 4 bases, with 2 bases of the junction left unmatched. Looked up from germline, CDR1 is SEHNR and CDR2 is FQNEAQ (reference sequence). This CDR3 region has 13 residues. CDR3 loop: CASSVDRGTEAFF. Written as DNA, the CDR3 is TGTGCCAGCAGCGTGGACAGGGGCACTGAAGCTTTCTTT.

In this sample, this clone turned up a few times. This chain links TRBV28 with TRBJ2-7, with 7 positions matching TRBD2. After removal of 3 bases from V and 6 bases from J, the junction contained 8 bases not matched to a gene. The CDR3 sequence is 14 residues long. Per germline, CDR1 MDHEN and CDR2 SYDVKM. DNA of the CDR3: TGTGCCAGCAGTTTGACTAGCTTCGTGTTCGAGCAGTACTTC. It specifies CASSLTSFVFEQYF.

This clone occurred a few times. CDR3 residues: CSVAGTMNTEAFF. Here the CDR3 DNA reads TGCAGCGTTGCCGGGACAATGAACACTGAAGCTTTCTTT. The chain recombines TRBV29-1 with TRBJ1-1, with a tentative D call TRBD1 (6 bases). The CDR3 consists of 13 residues. CDR1 SQVTM and CDR2 ANQGSEA come from the germline V gene. The V end lost 4 bases, the J end lost 0 bases, and 9 bases lay between the germline ends.

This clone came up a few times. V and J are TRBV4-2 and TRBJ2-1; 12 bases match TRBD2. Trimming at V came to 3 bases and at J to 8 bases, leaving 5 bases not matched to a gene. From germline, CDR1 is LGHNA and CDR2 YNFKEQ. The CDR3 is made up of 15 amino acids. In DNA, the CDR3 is TGTGCCAGCAGCCAGGATAGGACTAGCGGGGATGAGCAGTTCTTC. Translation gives CASSQDRTSGDEQFF.

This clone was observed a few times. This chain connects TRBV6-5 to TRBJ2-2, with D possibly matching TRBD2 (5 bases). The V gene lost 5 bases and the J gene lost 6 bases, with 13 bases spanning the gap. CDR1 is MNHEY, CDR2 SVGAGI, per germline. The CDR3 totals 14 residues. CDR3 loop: CASSNGLFAGELFF. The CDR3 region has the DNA TGTGCCAGCAGTAACGGACTGTTCGCCGGGGAGCTGTTTTTT.

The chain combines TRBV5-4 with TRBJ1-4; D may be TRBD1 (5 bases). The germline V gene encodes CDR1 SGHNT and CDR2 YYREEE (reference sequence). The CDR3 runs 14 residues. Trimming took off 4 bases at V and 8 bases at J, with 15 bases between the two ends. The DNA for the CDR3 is TGTGCCAGCAGCCGCGGGACCGGACCCGAAAAACTGTTTTTT. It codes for CASSRGTGPEKLFF.

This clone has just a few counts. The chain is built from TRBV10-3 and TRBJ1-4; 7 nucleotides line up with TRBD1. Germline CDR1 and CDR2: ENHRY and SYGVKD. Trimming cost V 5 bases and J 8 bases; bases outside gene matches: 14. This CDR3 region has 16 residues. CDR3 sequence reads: CAISKDRVGSGEKLFF. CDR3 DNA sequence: TGTGCCATCAGTAAAGACAGGGTGGGGTCCGGGGAAAAACTGTTTTTT.

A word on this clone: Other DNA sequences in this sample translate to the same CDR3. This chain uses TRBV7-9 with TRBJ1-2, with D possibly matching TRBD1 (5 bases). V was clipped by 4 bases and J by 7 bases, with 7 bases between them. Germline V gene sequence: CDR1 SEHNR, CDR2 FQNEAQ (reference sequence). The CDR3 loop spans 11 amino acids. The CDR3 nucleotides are TGTGCCAGCAGCTCTGGGGGTGGCTACACCTTC. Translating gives CASSSGGGYTF.